This T cell receptor (beta chain) originates from a study of CD8 T cells in ankylosing spondylitis. Whole-study findings and limits: Roughly eight highly homologous variants made up a TCR beta motif that seemed to typify ankylosing spondylitis blood.

This clonotype was seen a handful of times. As yet, its antigen is unknown. The CDR3 is 16 residues long. V was clipped by 1 base and J by 4 bases, with 15 bases between them. From germline, CDR1 is SGHTA and CDR2 FQGNSA. Each TCR beta library was made by quantitative 5'-RACE that incorporated molecular barcodes. TCRdb reanalysed the 5' RACE reads using MiXCR and keeps one entry per CDR3 protein. Found here are about 360,000 distinct CDR3 sequences, 20% of them singletons; the top ten hold approximately 14%. The chain couples TRBV7-2 to TRBJ2-3; tentatively, D is TRBD2 (5 bases). The sequencing input was blood, either unsorted or a sorted T cell fraction (not recorded which). The sequence was collected from a male donor with ankylosing spondylitis or in good health (not recorded which). As DNA, the CDR3 is TGTGCCAGCAGCTTAGGAGACGGGGTCGGGGCAGATACGCAGTATTTT. Its protein is CASSLGDGVGADTQYF.